A selection of T cell receptor beta chains follows, all from one sample in a study of human T cells and chemical hapten exposure. TCRdb called the RACE reads again in MiXCR, with one record for every CDR3 protein. This table has tens of thousands of distinct CDR3 sequences, roughly 8.8% appearing once. The sample consisted of whole blood, taken in connection with sensitization to the hapten diphenylcyclopropenone (DPC). The receptors come from a woman aged 40 to 50 with alopecia areata. Some clones in this sample may be carry-over from other donors' samples. The CDR3 runs from the conserved cysteine through the conserved F or W. Clone size appears in some rows only: once, few, many, or a class for an expanded clone.

>.|TRBJ2-7|TRBV29-1
CSTRTGDSYEQYF
>.|TRBJ2-7|TRBV7-2
CASSLTSSGLVPYEQYF
>few|TRBJ1-1|TRBV29-1
CSVEEGREAFF
>many|TRBJ2-6|TRBV4-3
CASSQSDRAGANVLTF
>few|TRBJ2-3|TRBV9
CASSVSVSTDTQYF
>.|TRBJ2-7|TRBV7-2
CASSQTSGVPEQYF
>many|TRBJ1-3|TRBV7-2
CASSLLGNLRSGNTIYF
>many|TRBJ2-3|TRBV7-7
CASSLSVNTDTQYF
>.|TRBJ1-1|TRBV4-2
CASSPSIGLNTEAFF
>few|TRBJ2-7|TRBV28
CASSLNYEQYF
>many|TRBJ2-1|TRBV2
CASSEVLAGVSRNEQFF
>many|TRBJ2-3|TRBV5-4
CASSLGRSVSTDTQYF
>few|TRBJ1-2|TRBV6-1
CASRESIRTGYTF
>.|TRBJ2-2|TRBV7-2
CASSPRLAGTGELFF
>few|TRBJ2-7|TRBV2
CASSDTDSYEQYF
>few|TRBJ2-7|TRBV19
CASSIEGIEQYF
>few|TRBJ2-6|TRBV5-1
CASSFSGQASGANVLTF